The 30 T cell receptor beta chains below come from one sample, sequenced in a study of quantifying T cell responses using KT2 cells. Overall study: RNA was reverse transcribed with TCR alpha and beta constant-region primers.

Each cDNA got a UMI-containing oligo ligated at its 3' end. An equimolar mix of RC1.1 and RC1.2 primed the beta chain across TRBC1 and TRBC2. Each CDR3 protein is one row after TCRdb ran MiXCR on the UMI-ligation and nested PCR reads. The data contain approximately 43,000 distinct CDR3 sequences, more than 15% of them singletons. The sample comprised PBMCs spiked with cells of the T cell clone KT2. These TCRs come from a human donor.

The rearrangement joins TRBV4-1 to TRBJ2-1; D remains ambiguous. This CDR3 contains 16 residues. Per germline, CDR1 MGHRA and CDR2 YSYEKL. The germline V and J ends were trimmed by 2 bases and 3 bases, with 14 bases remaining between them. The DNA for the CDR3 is TGCGCCAGCAGCCAATTTCTACGGTACTTCTACAATGAGCAGTTCTTC. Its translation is CASSQFLRYFYNEQFF.

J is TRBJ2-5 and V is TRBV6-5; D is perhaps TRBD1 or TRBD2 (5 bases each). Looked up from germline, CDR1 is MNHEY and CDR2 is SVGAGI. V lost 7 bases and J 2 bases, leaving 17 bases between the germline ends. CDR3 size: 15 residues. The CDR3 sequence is CASIWGKVKQETQYF. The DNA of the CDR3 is TGTGCCAGCATATGGGGGAAAGTAAAACAAGAGACCCAGTACTTC.

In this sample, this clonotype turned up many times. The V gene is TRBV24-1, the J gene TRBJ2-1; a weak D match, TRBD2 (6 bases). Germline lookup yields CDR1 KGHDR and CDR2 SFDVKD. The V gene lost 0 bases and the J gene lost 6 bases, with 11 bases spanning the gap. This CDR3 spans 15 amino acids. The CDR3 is CATSDLGGSRNEQFF. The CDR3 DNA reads TGTGCCACCAGTGATTTGGGAGGGTCTCGCAATGAGCAGTTCTTC.

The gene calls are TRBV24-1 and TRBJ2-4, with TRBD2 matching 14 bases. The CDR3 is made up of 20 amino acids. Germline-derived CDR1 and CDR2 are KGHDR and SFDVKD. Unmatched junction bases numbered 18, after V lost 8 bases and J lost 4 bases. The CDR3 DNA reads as TGTGCCACCACTAGACCGGGACTAGCGGGAGTTAGGTATCATAAAAACATTCAGTACTTC. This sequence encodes CATTRPGLAGVRYHKNIQYF.

The CDR3 is CASSHIQQKEPTDTQYF. CDR3 nucleotide sequence: TGTGCCAGCAGCCATATCCAGCAGAAGGAACCCACAGATACGCAGTATTTT. The chain is built from TRBV3-2 and TRBJ2-3. TRBV3-2 constitutes a pseudogene. This CDR3 comprises 17 residues.

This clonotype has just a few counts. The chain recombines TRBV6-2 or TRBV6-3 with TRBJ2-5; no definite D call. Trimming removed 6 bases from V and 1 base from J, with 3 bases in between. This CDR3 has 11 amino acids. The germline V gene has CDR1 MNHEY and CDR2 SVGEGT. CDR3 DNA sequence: TGTGCCAGCAGACGCCAAGAGACCCAGTACTTC. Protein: CASRRQETQYF.

The CDR3 region has the DNA TGTGCCAGCAGTTTTACAGGAGGGGAAAAACTGTTTTTT. Protein: CASSFTGGEKLFF. V and J are TRBV27 and TRBJ1-4; TRBD1 is a possible D gene (5 bases). The germline V gene has CDR1 MNHEY and CDR2 SMNVEV (reference sequence). Trimming cost V 3 bases and J 8 bases, with 10 bases left between them. CDR3 size: 13 residues. The full variable domain, completed using reference TRBV27 and TRBJ1-4, is EAQVTQNPRYLITVTGKKLTVTCSQNMNHEYMSWYRQDPGLGLRQIYYSMNVEVTDKGDVPEGYKVSRKEKRNFPLILESPSPNQTSLYFCASSFTGGEKLFFGSGTQLSVL.

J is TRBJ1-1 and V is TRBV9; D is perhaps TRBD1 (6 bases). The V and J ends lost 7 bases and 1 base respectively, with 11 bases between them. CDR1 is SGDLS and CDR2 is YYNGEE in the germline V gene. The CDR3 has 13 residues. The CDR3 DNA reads TGTGCCAGCGGTCAACAGGGGAACACTGAAGCTTTCTTT. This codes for CASGQQGNTEAFF.

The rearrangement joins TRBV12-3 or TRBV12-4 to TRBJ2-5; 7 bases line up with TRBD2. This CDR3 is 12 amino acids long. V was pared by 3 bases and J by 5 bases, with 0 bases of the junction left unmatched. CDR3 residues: CASSFGGETQYF. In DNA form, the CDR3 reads TGTGCCAGCAGTTTCGGGGGGGAGACCCAGTACTTC.

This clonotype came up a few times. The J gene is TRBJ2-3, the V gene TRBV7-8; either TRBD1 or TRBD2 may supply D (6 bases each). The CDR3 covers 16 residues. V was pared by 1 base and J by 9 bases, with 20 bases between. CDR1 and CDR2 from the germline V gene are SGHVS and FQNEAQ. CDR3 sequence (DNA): TGTGCCAGCAGCTTAGGGGGGGCAGACCAGTTTGGGACGCAGTATTTT. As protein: CASSLGGADQFGTQYF.

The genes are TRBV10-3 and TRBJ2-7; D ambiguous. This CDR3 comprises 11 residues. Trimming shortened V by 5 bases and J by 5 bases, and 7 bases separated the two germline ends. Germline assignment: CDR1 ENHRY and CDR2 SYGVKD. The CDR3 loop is CAISPNHEQYF. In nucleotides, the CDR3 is TGTGCCATCAGTCCGAACCACGAGCAGTACTTC.

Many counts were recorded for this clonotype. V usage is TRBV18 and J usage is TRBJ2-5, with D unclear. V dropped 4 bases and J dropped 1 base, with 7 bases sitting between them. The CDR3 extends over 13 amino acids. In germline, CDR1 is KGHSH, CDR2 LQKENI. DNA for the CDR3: TGTGCCAGCTCACGCGACACCCAAGAGACCCAGTACTTC. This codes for CASSRDTQETQYF.

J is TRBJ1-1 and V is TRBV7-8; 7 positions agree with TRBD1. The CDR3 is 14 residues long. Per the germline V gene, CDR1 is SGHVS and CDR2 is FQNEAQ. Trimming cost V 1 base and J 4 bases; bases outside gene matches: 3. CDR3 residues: CASSLGQGITEAFF. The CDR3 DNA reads TGTGCCAGCAGCTTAGGACAGGGAATCACTGAAGCTTTCTTT.

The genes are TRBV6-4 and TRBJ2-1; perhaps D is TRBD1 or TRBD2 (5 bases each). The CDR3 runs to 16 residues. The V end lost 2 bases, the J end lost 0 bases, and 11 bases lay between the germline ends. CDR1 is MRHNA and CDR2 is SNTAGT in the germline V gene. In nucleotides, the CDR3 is TGTGCCAGCAGTGACGGGGACGGCCTCTCCTACAATGAGCAGTTCTTC. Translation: CASSDGDGLSYNEQFF.

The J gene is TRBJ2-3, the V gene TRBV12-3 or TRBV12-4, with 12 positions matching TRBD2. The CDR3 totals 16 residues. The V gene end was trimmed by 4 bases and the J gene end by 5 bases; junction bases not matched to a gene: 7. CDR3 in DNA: TGTGCCAGCAGTTCGACTAGCGGGAGAGGTGGAGATACGCAGTATTTT. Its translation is CASSSTSGRGGDTQYF.

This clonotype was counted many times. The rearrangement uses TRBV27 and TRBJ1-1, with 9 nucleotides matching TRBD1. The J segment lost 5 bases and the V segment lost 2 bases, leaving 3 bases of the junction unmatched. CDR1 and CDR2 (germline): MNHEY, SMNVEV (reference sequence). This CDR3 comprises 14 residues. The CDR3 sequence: CASSLTDRGTEAFF. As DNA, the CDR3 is TGTGCCAGCAGTTTAACCGACAGGGGGACTGAAGCTTTCTTT.

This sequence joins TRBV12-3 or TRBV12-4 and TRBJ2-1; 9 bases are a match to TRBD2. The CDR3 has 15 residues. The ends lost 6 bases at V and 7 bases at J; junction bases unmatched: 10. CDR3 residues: CASSPVGGGGNEQFF. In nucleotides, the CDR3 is TGTGCCAGCAGCCCCGTGGGCGGGGGGGGAAATGAGCAGTTCTTC.

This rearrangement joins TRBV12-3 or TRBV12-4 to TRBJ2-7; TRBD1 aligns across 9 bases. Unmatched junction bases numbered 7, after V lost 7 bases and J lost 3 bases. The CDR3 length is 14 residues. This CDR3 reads CASKPGTGFYEQYF. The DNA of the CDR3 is TGTGCCAGCAAGCCCGGGACAGGGTTCTACGAGCAGTACTTC.

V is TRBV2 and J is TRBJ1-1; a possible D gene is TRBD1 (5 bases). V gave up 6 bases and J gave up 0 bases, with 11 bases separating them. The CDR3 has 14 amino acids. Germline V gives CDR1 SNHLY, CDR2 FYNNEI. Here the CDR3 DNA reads TGTGCCAGCAGCCTTAGGGACCTGAACACTGAAGCTTTCTTT. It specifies CASSLRDLNTEAFF.

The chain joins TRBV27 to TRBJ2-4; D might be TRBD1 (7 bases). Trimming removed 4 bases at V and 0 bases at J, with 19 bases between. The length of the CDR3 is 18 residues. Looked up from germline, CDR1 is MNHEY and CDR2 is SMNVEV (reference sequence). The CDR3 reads CASSSPAGGGRAKNIQYF. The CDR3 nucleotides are TGTGCCAGCAGTTCCCCTGCAGGGGGAGGTAGAGCCAAAAACATTCAGTACTTC.

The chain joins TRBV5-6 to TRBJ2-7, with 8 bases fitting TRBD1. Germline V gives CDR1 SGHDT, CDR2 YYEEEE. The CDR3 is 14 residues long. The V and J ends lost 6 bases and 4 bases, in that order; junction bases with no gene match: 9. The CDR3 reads CASNSGTGWYEQYF. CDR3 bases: TGTGCCAGCAATTCCGGGACAGGCTGGTACGAGCAGTACTTC.

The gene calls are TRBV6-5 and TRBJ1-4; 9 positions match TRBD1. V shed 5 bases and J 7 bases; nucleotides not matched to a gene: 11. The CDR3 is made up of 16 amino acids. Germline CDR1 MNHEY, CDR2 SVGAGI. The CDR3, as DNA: TGTGCCAGCAGTCCCCGTGGACAGGGGTGGGGTGAAAAACTGTTTTTT. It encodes CASSPRGQGWGEKLFF.

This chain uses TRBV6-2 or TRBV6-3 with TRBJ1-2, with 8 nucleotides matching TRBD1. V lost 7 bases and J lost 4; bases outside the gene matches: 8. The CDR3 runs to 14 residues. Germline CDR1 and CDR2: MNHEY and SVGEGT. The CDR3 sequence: CASNDRGLGYGYTF. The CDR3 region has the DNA TGTGCCAGCAATGACAGGGGACTCGGCTATGGCTACACCTTC.

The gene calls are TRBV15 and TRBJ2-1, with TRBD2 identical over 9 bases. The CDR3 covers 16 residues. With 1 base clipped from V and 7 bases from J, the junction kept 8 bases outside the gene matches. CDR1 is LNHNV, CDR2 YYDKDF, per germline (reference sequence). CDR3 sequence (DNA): TGTGCCACCAGCAGAGCCTTAGCGGGAGAGGGGAATGAGCAGTTCTTC. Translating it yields CATSRALAGEGNEQFF.

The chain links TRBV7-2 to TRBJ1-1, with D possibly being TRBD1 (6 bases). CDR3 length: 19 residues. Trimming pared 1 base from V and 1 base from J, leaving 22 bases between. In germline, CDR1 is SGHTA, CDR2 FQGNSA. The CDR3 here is CASSLVGVVAGTPNTEAFF. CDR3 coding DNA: TGTGCCAGCAGCTTAGTCGGCGTGGTAGCCGGGACACCGAACACTGAAGCTTTCTTT.

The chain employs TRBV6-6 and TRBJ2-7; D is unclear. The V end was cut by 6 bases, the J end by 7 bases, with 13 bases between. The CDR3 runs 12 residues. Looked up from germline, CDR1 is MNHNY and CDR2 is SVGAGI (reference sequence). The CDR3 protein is CASRPGSAEQYF. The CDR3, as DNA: TGTGCCAGCAGACCTGGCAGCGCAGAGCAGTACTTC.

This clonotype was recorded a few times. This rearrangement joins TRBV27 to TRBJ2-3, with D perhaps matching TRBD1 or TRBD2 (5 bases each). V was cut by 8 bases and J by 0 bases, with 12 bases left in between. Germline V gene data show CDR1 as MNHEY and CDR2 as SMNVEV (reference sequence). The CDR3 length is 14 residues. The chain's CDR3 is CASGRGPSTDTQYF. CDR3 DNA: TGTGCCAGCGGCCGGGGCCCCAGCACAGATACGCAGTATTTT.

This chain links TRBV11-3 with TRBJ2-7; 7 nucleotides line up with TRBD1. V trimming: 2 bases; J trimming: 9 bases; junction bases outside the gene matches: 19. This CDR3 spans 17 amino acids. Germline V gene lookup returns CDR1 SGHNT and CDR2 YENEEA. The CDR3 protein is CASSLRTATGEGDRQYF. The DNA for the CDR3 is TGTGCCAGCAGCTTAAGGACCGCTACAGGGGAAGGGGACCGGCAGTACTTC.

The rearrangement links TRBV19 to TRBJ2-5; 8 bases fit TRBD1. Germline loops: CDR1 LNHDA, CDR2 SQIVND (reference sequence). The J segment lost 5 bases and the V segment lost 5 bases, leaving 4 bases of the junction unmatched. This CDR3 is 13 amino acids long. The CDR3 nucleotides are TGTGCCAGTAGTCCCTGGACAGGGGAGACCCAGTACTTC. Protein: CASSPWTGETQYF.

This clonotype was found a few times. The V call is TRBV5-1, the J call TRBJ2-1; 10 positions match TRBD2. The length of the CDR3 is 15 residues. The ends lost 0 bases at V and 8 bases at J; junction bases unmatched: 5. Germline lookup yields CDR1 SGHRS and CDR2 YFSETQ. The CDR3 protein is CASSLDQREGDEQFF. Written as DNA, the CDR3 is TGCGCCAGCAGCTTGGACCAGCGGGAGGGCGATGAGCAGTTCTTC.